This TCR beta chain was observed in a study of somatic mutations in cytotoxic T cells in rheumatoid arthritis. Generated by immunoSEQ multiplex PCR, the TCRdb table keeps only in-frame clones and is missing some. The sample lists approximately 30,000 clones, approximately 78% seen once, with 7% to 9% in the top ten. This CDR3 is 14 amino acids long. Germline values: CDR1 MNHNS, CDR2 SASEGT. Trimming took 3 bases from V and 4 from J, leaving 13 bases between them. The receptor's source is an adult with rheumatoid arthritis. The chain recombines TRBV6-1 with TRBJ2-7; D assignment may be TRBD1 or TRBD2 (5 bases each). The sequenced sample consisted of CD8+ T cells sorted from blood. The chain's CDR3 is CASSDSGPFYEQYF. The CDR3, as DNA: TGTGCCAGCAGTGATTCGGGACCCTTTTACGAGCAGTACTTC.